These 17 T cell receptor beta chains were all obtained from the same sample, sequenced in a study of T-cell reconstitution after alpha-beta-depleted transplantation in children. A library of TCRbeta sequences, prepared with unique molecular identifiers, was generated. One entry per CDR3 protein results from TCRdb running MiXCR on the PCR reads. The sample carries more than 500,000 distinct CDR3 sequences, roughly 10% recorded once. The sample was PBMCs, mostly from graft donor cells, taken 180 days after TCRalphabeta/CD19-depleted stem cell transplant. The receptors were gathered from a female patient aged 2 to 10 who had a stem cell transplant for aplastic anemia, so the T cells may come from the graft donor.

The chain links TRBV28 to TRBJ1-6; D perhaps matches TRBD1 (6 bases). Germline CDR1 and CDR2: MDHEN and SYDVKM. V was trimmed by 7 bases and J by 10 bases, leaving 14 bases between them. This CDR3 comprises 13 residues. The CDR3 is CASIGGAVSPLHF. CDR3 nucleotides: TGTGCCAGCATTGGGGGCGCGGTATCACCCCTCCACTTT. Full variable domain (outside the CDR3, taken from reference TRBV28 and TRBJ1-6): DVKVTQSSRYLVKRTGEKVFLECVQDMDHENMFWYRQDPGLGLRLIYFSYDVKMKEKGDIPEGYSVSREKKERFSLILESASTNQTSMYLCASIGGAVSPLHFGNGTRLTVT.

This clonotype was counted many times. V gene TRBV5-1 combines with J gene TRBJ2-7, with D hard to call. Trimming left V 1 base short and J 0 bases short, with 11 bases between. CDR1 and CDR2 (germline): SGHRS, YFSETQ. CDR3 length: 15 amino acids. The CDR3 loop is CASSLSEAHSYEQYF. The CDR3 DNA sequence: TGCGCCAGCAGCTTGAGTGAAGCGCACTCCTACGAGCAGTACTTC.

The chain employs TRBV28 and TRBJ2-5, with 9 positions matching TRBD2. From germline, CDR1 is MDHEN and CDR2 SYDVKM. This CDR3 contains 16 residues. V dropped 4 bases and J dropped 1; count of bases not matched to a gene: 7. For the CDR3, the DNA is TGTGCCAGCAGTTCCCTGGGGACTAGCAGCCAAGAGACCCAGTACTTC. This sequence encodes CASSSLGTSSQETQYF.

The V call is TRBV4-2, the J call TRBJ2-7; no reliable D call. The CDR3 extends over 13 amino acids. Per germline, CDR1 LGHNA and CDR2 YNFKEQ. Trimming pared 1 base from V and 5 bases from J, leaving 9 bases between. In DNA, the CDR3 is TGTGCCAGCAGCCAAGGGGTCATCCACGAGCAGTACTTC. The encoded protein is CASSQGVIHEQYF.

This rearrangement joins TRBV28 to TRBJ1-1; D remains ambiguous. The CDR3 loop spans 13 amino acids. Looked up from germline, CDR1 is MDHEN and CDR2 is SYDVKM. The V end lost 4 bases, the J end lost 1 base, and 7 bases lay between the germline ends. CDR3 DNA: TGTGCCAGCAGTTCCTGGGGGAACACTGAAGCTTTCTTT. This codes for CASSSWGNTEAFF.

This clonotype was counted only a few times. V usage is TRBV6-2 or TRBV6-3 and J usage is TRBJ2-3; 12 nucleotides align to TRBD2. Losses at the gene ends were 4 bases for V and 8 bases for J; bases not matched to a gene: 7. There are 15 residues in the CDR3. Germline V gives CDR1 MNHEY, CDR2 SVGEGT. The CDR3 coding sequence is TGTGCCAGCAGTTTGACTAGCGGGAGCTGGGGTACGCAGTATTTT. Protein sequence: CASSLTSGSWGTQYF.

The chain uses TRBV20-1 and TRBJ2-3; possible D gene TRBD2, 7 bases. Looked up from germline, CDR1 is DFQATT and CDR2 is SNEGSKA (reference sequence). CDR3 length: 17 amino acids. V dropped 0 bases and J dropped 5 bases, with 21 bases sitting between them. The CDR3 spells CSARDYTTSLTGDTQYF. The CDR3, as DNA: TGCAGTGCTAGAGATTATACGACTAGCCTGACAGGAGATACGCAGTATTTT.

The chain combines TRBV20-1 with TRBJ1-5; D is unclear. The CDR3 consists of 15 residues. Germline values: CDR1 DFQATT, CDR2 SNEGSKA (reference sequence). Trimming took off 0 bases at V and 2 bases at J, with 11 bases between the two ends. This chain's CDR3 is CSARDLEAGNQPQHF. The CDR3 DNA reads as TGCAGTGCTAGAGATCTGGAGGCGGGCAATCAGCCCCAGCATTTT.

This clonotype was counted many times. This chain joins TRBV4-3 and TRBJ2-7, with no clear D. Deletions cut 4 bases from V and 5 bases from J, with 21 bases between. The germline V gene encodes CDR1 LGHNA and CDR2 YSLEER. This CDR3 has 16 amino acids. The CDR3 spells CASSPYKPNKTHEQYV. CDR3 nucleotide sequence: TGCGCCAGCAGCCCATACAAGCCAAATAAGACCCACGAGCAGTACGTC.

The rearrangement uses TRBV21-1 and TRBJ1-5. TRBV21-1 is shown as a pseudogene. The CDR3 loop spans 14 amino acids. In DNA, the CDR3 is TGTGCCAGCAGCAAAGGTTCGGCTCATCAGCCCCAGCATTTT. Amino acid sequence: CASSKGSAHQPQHF.

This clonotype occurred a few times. The CDR3 reads CASRRGAGNTIYF. CDR3 in DNA: TGTGCCAGCAGGCGGGGGGCTGGAAACACCATATATTTT. V is TRBV28 and J is TRBJ1-3; D might be TRBD1 (5 bases). V was trimmed by 6 bases and J by 2 bases, leaving 8 bases between them. Per the germline V gene, CDR1 is MDHEN and CDR2 is SYDVKM. The CDR3 extends over 13 amino acids.

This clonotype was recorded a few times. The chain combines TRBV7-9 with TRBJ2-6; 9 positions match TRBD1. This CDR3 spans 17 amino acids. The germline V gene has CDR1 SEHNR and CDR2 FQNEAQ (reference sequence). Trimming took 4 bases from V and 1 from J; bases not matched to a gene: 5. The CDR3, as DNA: TGTGCCAGCAGCTCTACAGGGGGCGAATCTGGGGCCAACGTCCTGACTTTC. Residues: CASSSTGGESGANVLTF.

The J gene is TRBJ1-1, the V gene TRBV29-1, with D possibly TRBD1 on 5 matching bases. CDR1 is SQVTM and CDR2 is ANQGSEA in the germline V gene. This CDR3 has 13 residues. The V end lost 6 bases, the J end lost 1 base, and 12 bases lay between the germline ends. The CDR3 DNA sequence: TGCAGCGTCTGGACATACTCGAACACTGAAGCTTTCTTT. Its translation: CSVWTYSNTEAFF.

The CDR3, as DNA: TGTGCCAGCAGCTTTCAGGGTTTAGCGGGAGGGCGTCGCGAGCAGTACGTC. It specifies CASSFQGLAGGRREQYV. The V and J genes are TRBV7-8 and TRBJ2-7; the match to TRBD2 covers 11 bases. Germline assignment: CDR1 SGHVS and CDR2 FQNEAQ. The CDR3 has 17 residues. J gave up 6 bases and V 3 bases, and 13 bases lay outside the gene matches.

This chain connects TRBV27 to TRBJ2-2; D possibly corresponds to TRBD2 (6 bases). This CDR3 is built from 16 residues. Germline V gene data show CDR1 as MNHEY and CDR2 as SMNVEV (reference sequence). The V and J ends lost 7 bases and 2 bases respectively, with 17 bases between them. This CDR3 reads CASMVGSGPNTGELFF. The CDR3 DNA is TGTGCCAGCATGGTCGGGAGCGGTCCCAACACCGGGGAGCTGTTTTTT.

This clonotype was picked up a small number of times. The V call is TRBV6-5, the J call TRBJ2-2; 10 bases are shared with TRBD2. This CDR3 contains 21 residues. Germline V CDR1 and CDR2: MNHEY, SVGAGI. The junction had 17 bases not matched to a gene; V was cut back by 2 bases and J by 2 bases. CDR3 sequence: CASSYNRGPSLAGENTGELFF. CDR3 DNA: TGTGCCAGCAGTTACAACAGGGGTCCCTCCCTAGCGGGGGAAAACACCGGGGAGCTGTTTTTT.

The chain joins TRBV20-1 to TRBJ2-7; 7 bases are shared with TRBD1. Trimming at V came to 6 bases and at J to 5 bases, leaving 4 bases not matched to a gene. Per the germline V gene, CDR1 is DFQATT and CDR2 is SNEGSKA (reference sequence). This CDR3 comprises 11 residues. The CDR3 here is CSAEQGNEQYF. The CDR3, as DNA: TGCAGTGCGGAACAGGGGAACGAGCAGTACTTC.